This T cell receptor beta chain was identified in a study of CD8 T cells in ankylosing spondylitis. Generation of TCR beta libraries employed quantitative 5'-RACE incorporating molecular barcodes. TCRdb reprocessed the 5' RACE reads with MiXCR, giving one entry per CDR3 protein. The sample shows around 490,000 distinct CDR3 sequences, about 5.2% of them seen only once. General study findings and limits: It appeared that ankylosing spondylitis blood was characterized by a TCR beta motif of fewer than ten highly homologous variants. In reactive arthritis synovial fluid and blood, some motif variants had been reported before.

Germline loops: CDR1 SQVTM, CDR2 ANQGSEA. The CDR3 totals 16 residues. This clonotype was seen many times. What it binds is unknown. An end of the junction does not agree with germline; a read error may underlie this. This TCR came from a male donor with ankylosing spondylitis. Sequencing used blood, either unsorted or a sorted T cell fraction (not recorded which). J is TRBJ2-1 and V is TRBV29-1; D may be TRBD1 or TRBD2 (6 bases each). DNA for the CDR3: TGCAGCGTCGAAGGGGTGGCGGGACACTCCTACAATGAGCAGTTCTTC. It specifies CSVEGVAGHSYNEQFF.